Listed below are T cell receptor beta chains from one sample, sequenced in a study of shared clonotypes between healthy human individuals. Sequencing was performed with immunoSEQ multiplex PCR; in TCRdb, only in-frame clones are kept and a portion is missing. This table has about 2,200,000 clones, under 95% appearing once. Sequenced input: naive CD8+ T cells from PBMCs. The receptors come from a man younger than 30 in good health. Some clones in this sample may be carry-over from other donors' samples. CDR3s include the opening cysteine and the closing phenylalanine or tryptophan. The D gene is left open where the match is weak. The size entry is marked missing in some rows and otherwise reads once, few, many or a size class.

j_gene	v_gene	abundance	len	d_gene	CDR3nt	CDR3aa
TRBJ1-2	TRBV28	.	15	.	TGTGCCAGCAGTTTACGGGCGGGAGCTAACTATGGCTACACCTTC	CASSLRAGANYGYTF
TRBJ2-7	TRBV4-1	.	15	.	TGCGCCAGCAGCCAGGGGGATCGGCGCTCCTACGAGCAGTACTTC	CASSQGDRRSYEQYF
TRBJ2-2	TRBV15	.	15	.	TGTGCCACCCGAACCGAGGACAGTAACACCGGGGAGCTGTTTTTT	CATRTEDSNTGELFF
TRBJ2-7	TRBV28	.	14	.	TGTGCCAGCAGTCCAGCGGAATCCTCCTACGAGCAGTACTTC	CASSPAESSYEQYF
TRBJ1-1	TRBV28	few	15	.	TGTGCCAGCAGACCACTGCGAGAAATGAACACTGAAGCTTTCTTT	CASRPLREMNTEAFF
TRBJ2-1	TRBV4-1	.	20	TRBD2	TGCGCCAGCAGCCCCACCCACGGACTAGCGGGACATACGCCAGGGAATGAGCAGTTCTTC	CASSPTHGLAGHTPGNEQFF
TRBJ2-5	TRBV5-6	.	16	TRBD2	TGTGCCAGCAGCTTGGCCGGAGCGGGAGTCGCGGAGACCCAGTACTTC	CASSLAGAGVAETQYF
TRBJ2-3	TRBV2	.	16	.	TGTGCCAGCAGTGACCCACGGCTAGCTGGGACAGATACGCAGTATTTT	CASSDPRLAGTDTQYF
TRBJ1-5	TRBV6-5	.	15	.	TGTGCCAGCAGTTATAGCAGGGGCCCCTCCCAGCCCCAGCATTTT	CASSYSRGPSQPQHF
TRBJ2-5	TRBV28	.	13	.	TGTGCCAGCAGTTTAACTCCTCCAGGGACCCAGTACTTC	CASSLTPPGTQYF
TRBJ1-5	TRBV6-5	few	14	.	TGTGCCAGCAGTTACTCGGAAGGGGTTCAGCCCCAGCATTTT	CASSYSEGVQPQHF
TRBJ2-7	TRBV28	.	16	TRBD1	TGTGCCAGCAGTTTCTCCGGGACAGGGGGCCTTTGGGAGCAGTACTTC	CASSFSGTGGLWEQYF
TRBJ2-5	TRBV11-2	.	16	TRBD1	TGTGCCAGCAGCTTAAGATCAGGGTGGACAGGGGAGACCCAGTACTTC	CASSLRSGWTGETQYF
TRBJ2-1	TRBV5-1	.	15	TRBD1	TGCGCCAGCAGTCTCGACAGGGCATCCTACAATGAGCAGTTCTTC	CASSLDRASYNEQFF
TRBJ2-6	TRBV7-9	.	15	.	TGTGCCAGCAGCTCTCGGGATCCTGGGGCCAACGTCCTGACTTTC	CASSSRDPGANVLTF
TRBJ1-2	TRBV29-1	once	14	.	TGCAGCGTTGAAGATCTCCGGGATGGGTATGGCTACACCTTC	CSVEDLRDGYGYTF
TRBJ2-4	TRBV27	.	14	.	TGTGCCAGCAGTTTAGACGCTCGCGGTGACATTCAGTACTTC	CASSLDARGDIQYF
TRBJ2-7	TRBV29-1	.	14	TRBD1	TGCAGCGTTGAAGAAGGACAGGGAACCTACGAGCAGTACTTC	CSVEEGQGTYEQYF
TRBJ2-7	TRBV29-1	.	14	.	TGCAGCGTTGTCCCCGGGACGGCAAACTACGAGCAGTACTTC	CSVVPGTANYEQYF
TRBJ2-3	TRBV7-9	.	13	.	TGTGCCAGCAGCACGCCAGGGCCAGATACGCAGTATTTT	CASSTPGPDTQYF
TRBJ2-1	TRBV10-3	.	13	.	TGTGCCACCCTGGGCCCCCCAGACAATGAGCAGTTCTTC	CATLGPPDNEQFF
TRBJ2-3	TRBV29-1	.	15	TRBD1	TGCAGCGTTGATACCCGGGACAGGGTCACAGATACGCAGTATTTT	CSVDTRDRVTDTQYF
TRBJ2-7	TRBV2	.	11	.	TGTGCCAGCAGCCAGGGTGTTGAGCAGTACTTC	CASSQGVEQYF
TRBJ1-5	TRBV6-5	.	16	.	TGTGCCAGCAGTTACTCATACGGGGGGCTTCATCAGCCCCAGCATTTT	CASSYSYGGLHQPQHF
TRBJ2-7	TRBV21-1	.	15	.	TGTGCCAGCAGCAAGGGAAGGACGGTCTCCTACGAGCAGTACTTC	CASSKGRTVSYEQYF
TRBJ1-1	TRBV5-8	once	13	.	TGTGCCAGCAGCTGGACAGTCCCCGTCGGGGCTTTCTTT	CASSWTVPVGAFF
TRBJ1-2	TRBV4-3	.	15	.	TGCGCCAGCAGCCAAGATATCGGTACCAACTATGGCTACACCTTC	CASSQDIGTNYGYTF
TRBJ2-3	TRBV11-3	.	16	TRBD2	TGTGCCAGCAGCTGGGGGAGCGGGAGCTGGGGAGATACGCAGTATTTT	CASSWGSGSWGDTQYF
TRBJ2-2	TRBV7-9	.	15	.	TGTGCCAGCAGCTTAAGCCCATCGAACACCGGGGAGCTGTTTTTT	CASSLSPSNTGELFF
TRBJ2-7	TRBV27	.	14	TRBD1	TGTGCCAGCAGTTGGACAGGGGCAACCTACGAGCAGTACTTC	CASSWTGATYEQYF
TRBJ2-7	TRBV5-5	.	15	.	TGTGCCAGCAGCTTTGGTTACAGGCAGACGAGGGAGCAGTACTTC	CASSFGYRQTREQYF
TRBJ2-1	TRBV27	.	10	.	TGTGCCCGTGGGGAGAATGAGCAGTTCTTC	CARGENEQFF
TRBJ2-7	TRBV4-1	.	13	.	TGCGCCAGCAGCCAAGTTCAGCTGTACGAGCAGTACTTC	CASSQVQLYEQYF
TRBJ1-3	TRBV7-9	once	17	.	TGTGCCAGCAGCCTGACGTCGCTACGGGAAGCCGGAAACACCATATATTTT	CASSLTSLREAGNTIYF
TRBJ2-7	TRBV28	.	13	.	TGTGCCAGCAGTTCCACGACTGAATACGAGCAGTACTTC	CASSSTTEYEQYF
TRBJ2-7	TRBV9	.	15	.	TGTGCCAGCAGCGTAGCTGGGACTCGCTCCTACGAGCAGTACTTC	CASSVAGTRSYEQYF
TRBJ2-7	TRBV14	.	15	TRBD1	TGTGCCAGCAGCCGTCAGGGGGCGTACGCCTACGAGCAGTACTTC	CASSRQGAYAYEQYF
TRBJ2-5	TRBV5-1	.	15	.	TGCGCCAGCAGTTTAGAGGACAGGCGGGGAGAGACCCAGTACTTC	CASSLEDRRGETQYF
TRBJ2-3	TRBV7-8	.	15	.	TGTGCCAGCAGCACCCGGGACGGACGCACAGATACGCAGTATTTT	CASSTRDGRTDTQYF